This entry lists 23 T cell receptor beta chains sequenced from one sample in a study of identical twins. TCRdb processed the 5' RACE reads anew with MiXCR; each CDR3 protein has one entry. This sample has 200,000 to 300,000 distinct CDR3 sequences, with under 12% found just once. Input material: memory T cells sorted from blood. The receptors here all came from a man over 45 in good health.

This clonotype was seen more than once but under ten times. The chain is built from TRBV4-2 and TRBJ2-7; unclear D gene. V was pared by 0 bases and J by 2 bases, with 8 bases between. This CDR3 has 14 amino acids. Germline CDR1 reads LGHNA; CDR2 reads YNFKEQ. In DNA, the CDR3 is TGTGCCAGCAGCCAAGATCCAGGCCCCTACGAGCAGTACTTC. Protein product: CASSQDPGPYEQYF.

The chain couples TRBV9 to TRBJ2-5; the match to TRBD2 covers 10 bases. This CDR3 contains 15 residues. Germline V gene data show CDR1 as SGDLS and CDR2 as YYNGEE. Germline trimming cut 4 bases from V and 3 bases from J; bases unmatched to any gene: 6. CDR3 sequence reads: CASSPRLAGEETQYF. The CDR3 DNA reads as TGTGCCAGCAGCCCCCGGCTAGCGGGGGAAGAGACCCAGTACTTC.

The J gene is TRBJ1-4, the V gene TRBV4-3; TRBD1 agrees at 7 bases. CDR1 is LGHNA and CDR2 is YSLEER in the germline V gene. V shed 5 bases and J 12 bases; nucleotides not matched to a gene: 9. This CDR3 comprises 13 residues. The CDR3 nucleotides read TGCGCCAGCAGCGGACAGGTCCAAGGGGAACTGTTTTTT. This translates into CASSGQVQGELFF.

This clonotype was seen only a few times. The V gene is TRBV12-3 or TRBV12-4, the J gene TRBJ2-6; TRBD1 matches 8 bases. The CDR3 runs to 17 residues. Losses at the gene ends were 5 bases for V and 2 bases for J; bases not matched to a gene: 8. CDR3 region: CASSRPSQGAGANVLTF. The CDR3 bases are TGTGCCAGCAGTCGCCCGTCACAGGGGGCTGGGGCCAACGTCCTGACTTTC.

This clonotype was picked up many times. The chain uses TRBV20-1 and TRBJ1-3, with D unclear. This CDR3 has 13 amino acids. Trimming left V 3 bases short and J 2 bases short, with 8 bases between. CDR1 is DFQATT and CDR2 is SNEGSKA in the germline V gene (reference sequence). CDR3 nucleotides: TGCAGTGCTAGCGGCCCTCCTGGAAACACCATATATTTT. Its translation: CSASGPPGNTIYF.

The chain employs TRBV7-8 and TRBJ2-7; D is possibly TRBD2 (7 bases). Trimming took off 5 bases at V and 9 bases at J, with 29 bases between the two ends. In germline, CDR1 is SGHVS, CDR2 FQNEAQ. There are 17 residues in the CDR3. DNA for the CDR3: TGTGCCAGCAGCCCCATCCAACAGGGACTATCTTCGGGGGGGCAGTACTTC. Amino acid sequence: CASSPIQQGLSSGGQYF.

The chain has TRBV12-3 or TRBV12-4 and TRBJ2-5, with TRBD2 matching over 10 bases. This CDR3 spans 15 amino acids. J lost 5 bases, V lost 6 bases, and 9 bases had no gene match. The CDR3 here is CASRKAGGPVETQYF. The CDR3 coding sequence is TGTGCCAGCAGGAAAGCGGGGGGGCCTGTGGAGACCCAGTACTTC.

This clonotype occurred many times. The gene calls are TRBV5-1 and TRBJ2-3, with D possibly matching TRBD2 (7 bases). Looked up from germline, CDR1 is SGHRS and CDR2 is YFSETQ. Trimming stripped 4 bases from V and 8 bases from J, with 17 bases between. This CDR3 comprises 14 residues. The CDR3 loop is CASSEGRRGGTQYF. In DNA, the CDR3 is TGCGCCAGCAGCGAGGGCCGGAGGGGGGGTACGCAGTATTTT.

This clonotype was detected ten times or more. This chain links TRBV20-1 with TRBJ2-7; 10 bases line up with TRBD1. The CDR3 sequence is 15 residues long. V was pared by 3 bases and J by 5 bases, with 10 bases of the junction left unmatched. The germline gives CDR1 DFQATT, CDR2 SNEGSKA (reference sequence). The CDR3 DNA sequence: TGCAGTGCTAGTTTGTCTTGGGACAGGGGTCACGAGCAGTACTTC. It encodes CSASLSWDRGHEQYF.

This clonotype was seen more than once but under ten times. This sequence joins TRBV3-1 and TRBJ2-2; no definite D call. The CDR3 totals 14 residues. V was pared by 3 bases and J by 4 bases, with 9 bases between. Per the germline V gene, CDR1 is LGHDT and CDR2 is YNNKEL (reference sequence). CDR3 protein: CASSQGYGTGELFF. The CDR3 DNA reads as TGTGCCAGCAGCCAGGGGTACGGCACCGGGGAGCTGTTTTTT.

There are many counts of this clonotype. V and J are TRBV15 and TRBJ2-3; 8 bases are a match to TRBD1. V lost 2 bases to trimming and J lost 1 base; unmatched junction nucleotides: 5. CDR1 LNHNV and CDR2 YYDKDF come from the germline V gene (reference sequence). The CDR3 is made up of 16 amino acids. The CDR3 spells CATSRTPGQGTDTQYF. The CDR3 bases are TGTGCCACCAGCAGAACACCGGGACAGGGCACAGATACGCAGTATTTT.

Ten or more counts support this clonotype. The genes are TRBV2 and TRBJ1-6, with 9 nucleotides matching TRBD1. This CDR3 has 14 residues. The ends lost 8 bases at V and 4 bases at J; junction bases unmatched: 3. Germline CDR1 and CDR2: SNHLY and FYNNEI. The CDR3 spells CASSGTGYNSPLHF. CDR3 bases: TGTGCCAGCTCCGGGACAGGGTATAATTCACCCCTCCACTTT. The full variable domain, its missing parts supplied by reference TRBV2 and TRBJ1-6, is EPEVTQTPSHQVTQMGQEVILRCVPISNHLYFYWYRQILGQKVEFLVSFYNNEISEKSEIFDDQFSVERPDGSNFTLKIRSTKLEDSAMYFCASSGTGYNSPLHFGNGTRLTVT.

This clonotype occurred many times. This chain joins TRBV20-1 and TRBJ2-3; D gene ambiguous. This CDR3 has 14 residues. The V gene lost 3 bases and the J gene lost 4 bases, with 14 bases spanning the gap. Germline assignment: CDR1 DFQATT and CDR2 SNEGSKA (reference sequence). The CDR3 DNA follows: TGCAGTGCTAGGGACCTAAGAGACGCAGATACGCAGTATTTT. Its protein product is CSARDLRDADTQYF.

The table lists this clonotype with many counts. The CDR3 DNA sequence: TGTGCCAGCAGCCCGACAGGACAAGAGACCCAGTACTTC. This encodes CASSPTGQETQYF. The chain employs TRBV7-2 and TRBJ2-5, with D possibly TRBD1 on 6 matching bases. The CDR3 consists of 13 residues. The germline V gene encodes CDR1 SGHTA and CDR2 FQGNSA. V gave up 5 bases and J gave up 2 bases, with 9 bases separating them.

This chain uses TRBV4-3 with TRBJ1-2, with a possible D match to TRBD1 (6 bases). CDR1 LGHNA and CDR2 YSLEER come from the germline V gene. Deletions cut 0 bases from V and 7 bases from J, with 12 bases between. The CDR3 loop spans 14 amino acids. In DNA form, the CDR3 reads TGCGCCAGCAGCCAAGAAAAGGGAGGGGGTGGCTACACCTTC. Translation: CASSQEKGGGGYTF.

This clonotype has a count of ten or more. The chain combines TRBV5-1 with TRBJ2-3; 8 nucleotides align to TRBD2. The V and J ends lost 5 bases and 2 bases, in that order; junction bases with no gene match: 7. The V gene's germline CDR1 is SGHRS and CDR2 YFSETQ. The CDR3 has 15 residues. CDR3 in DNA: TGCGCCAGCAGAGAGGGACTAGAACTCACAGATACGCAGTATTTT. Translated, it gives CASREGLELTDTQYF.

This rearrangement joins TRBV14 to TRBJ2-2; D uncertain. This CDR3 has 13 amino acids. V was trimmed by 2 bases and J by 5 bases, leaving 6 bases between them. Germline loops: CDR1 SGHDN, CDR2 FVKESK. The CDR3 sequence is CASSQTPTGELFF. The CDR3 bases are TGTGCCAGCAGCCAAACCCCAACCGGGGAGCTGTTTTTT.

In this sample, this clonotype turned up a few times. J is TRBJ1-1 and V is TRBV15; D remains ambiguous. The V end lost 4 bases, the J end lost 1 base, and 4 bases lay between the germline ends. The CDR3 length is 12 residues. Germline loops: CDR1 LNHNV, CDR2 YYDKDF (reference sequence). Here the CDR3 DNA reads TGTGCCACCAGCAAGGAGAACACTGAAGCTTTCTTT. Amino acid sequence: CATSKENTEAFF.

This clonotype was found a few times. V and J are TRBV7-2 and TRBJ2-1, with D perhaps TRBD1 (5 bases). The V gene's germline CDR1 is SGHTA and CDR2 FQGNSA. V dropped 7 bases and J dropped 4 bases, with 11 bases sitting between them. The CDR3 consists of 13 residues. This CDR3 reads CASTRDSYNEQFF. In DNA form, the CDR3 reads TGTGCCAGCACCAGAGACAGTTACAATGAGCAGTTCTTC.

The sample holds a few counts of this clonotype. The chain recombines TRBV4-1 with TRBJ2-1, with D hard to call. The germline gives CDR1 MGHRA, CDR2 YSYEKL. The CDR3 consists of 19 residues. With 1 base removed from V and 10 bases from J, the gap between germline ends came to 29 bases. The CDR3 region is CASSQVSGRLVGARREQFF. Here the CDR3 DNA reads TGCGCCAGCAGCCAAGTGTCCGGGCGATTAGTAGGAGCGCGTAGGGAGCAGTTCTTC.

The chain couples TRBV12-3 or TRBV12-4 to TRBJ2-1; tentative D call: TRBD2 (5 bases). The ends were cut back, 3 bases at V and 5 bases at J, with 14 bases in the middle. The CDR3 is 15 amino acids. CDR3 protein: CASSFGRGLDNEQFF. The DNA for the CDR3 is TGTGCCAGCAGTTTCGGACGCGGGTTGGACAATGAGCAGTTCTTC.

This clonotype was detected only a few times. The rearrangement joins TRBV3-1 to TRBJ1-2, with a weak D call TRBD1 (6 bases). V shed 3 bases and J shed 7 bases, with 18 bases lying between them. This CDR3 spans 15 amino acids. Germline V gene lookup returns CDR1 LGHDT and CDR2 YNNKEL (reference sequence). CDR3 region: CASSQGSGAGAGYTF. CDR3 DNA sequence: TGTGCCAGCAGCCAGGGTTCCGGGGCAGGGGCTGGCTACACCTTC.

This clonotype appeared many times. CDR3 region: CASSRDGTGELFF. Written as DNA, the CDR3 is TGTGCCAGCAGCAGGGACGGCACCGGGGAGCTGTTTTTT. The V gene is TRBV6-4, the J gene TRBJ2-2; D could derive from TRBD1 or TRBD2 (5 bases each). Germline V gives CDR1 MRHNA, CDR2 SNTAGT. Trimming left V 6 bases short and J 4 bases short, with 9 bases between. CDR3 length: 13 residues.